This T cell receptor (beta chain) was identified during a study of blood T cell repertoires in COVID-19. Remarks on this clone: One junction end disagrees with the germline gene, perhaps due to a read error.

Original methodology: The assay estimated nucleated cells by amplifying reference gene primers. Data came from immunoSEQ multiplex PCR; TCRdb stores just in-frame clones and leaves some out. That table supplies the V and J calls and clone size; D and trimming were determined from the DNA. Here the sample spans some 110,000 clones, roughly four fifths being singletons. This CDR3 has 13 amino acids. The germline gives CDR1 SSHAT, CDR2 FNYEAQ (reference sequence). The material sequenced was peripheral blood. The receptor was isolated from a woman in her 70s with acute or convalescent COVID-19. This chain uses TRBV7-7 with TRBJ2-1; 9 bases fit TRBD2. The CDR3 protein is CASSSRAGGRQFF. The CDR3 DNA is TGTGCTAGCAGCTCCCGAGCGGGAGGCCGACAGTTCTTC. Based on the CDR3 plus reference TRBV7-7 and TRBJ2-1, the full variable domain is GAGVSQSPRYKVTKRGQDVTLRCDPISSHATLYWYQQALGQGPEFLTYFNYEAQPDKSGLPSDRFSAERPEGSISTLTIQRTEQRDSAMYRCASSSRAGGRQFFGPGTRLTVL.